The next 5 T cell receptor beta chains were all read from a single sample in a study of shared clonotypes between healthy human individuals. This table comes from immunoSEQ multiplex PCR, and its TCRdb copy is limited to in-frame clones, with some not included. The sample carries about 600,000 clones, 95% recorded once. Terminally differentiated effector memory CD45RA+ cells were left out of the naive CD8 fraction, which was CD45RO-negative and positively selected for CCR7. The material sequenced was naive CD8+ T cells sorted from blood. The receptors here all came from a woman aged 25 to 39 in good health.

This clone was observed at least ten times. Other DNA sequences in this specimen translate into the identical CDR3. The chain is built from TRBV6-1 and TRBJ1-5; possibly TRBD1 for D (5 bases). The CDR3 is made up of 14 amino acids. Trimming took 4 bases from V and 2 from J, leaving 9 bases between them. Germline values: CDR1 MNHNS, CDR2 SASEGT. Here the CDR3 reads CASSGGRGNQPQHF. DNA of the CDR3: TGTGCCAGCAGTGGGGGCAGGGGCAATCAGCCCCAGCATTTT.

The chain couples TRBV6-6 to TRBJ2-3; no clear D gene. There are 13 residues in the CDR3. V lost 6 bases to trimming and J lost 7 bases, with 14 bases between them. Germline V gives CDR1 MNHNY, CDR2 SVGAGI (reference sequence). The CDR3 loop is CASSHRVAHTQYF. The DNA for the CDR3 is TGTGCCAGCAGCCACCGAGTCGCCCATACGCAGTATTTT.

The genes are TRBV10-2 and TRBJ2-1; D call uncertain. The CDR3 is 14 amino acids. Germline CDR1 is WSHSY and CDR2 is SAAADI. V was pared by 4 bases and J by 3 bases, with 10 bases between. The CDR3 loop is CASSVTQLYNEQFF. CDR3 DNA: TGCGCCAGCAGTGTGACCCAACTCTACAATGAGCAGTTCTTC.

This chain connects TRBV19 to TRBJ2-1, with D possibly TRBD1 on 6 matching bases. The CDR3 length is 15 residues. CDR1 is LNHDA and CDR2 is SQIVND in the germline V gene (reference sequence). The V and J ends lost 3 bases and 8 bases respectively, with 17 bases between them. CDR3 amino acids: CASSMLQGSGDEQFF. As DNA, the CDR3 is TGTGCCAGTAGTATGTTACAGGGATCTGGAGATGAGCAGTTCTTC.

The chain links TRBV6-5 to TRBJ2-3; unclear D gene. The CDR3 covers 12 residues. Germline lookup yields CDR1 MNHEY and CDR2 SVGAGI. Trimming removed 2 bases at V and 5 bases at J, with 5 bases between. The CDR3 reads CASSYEGDTQYF. In DNA form, the CDR3 reads TGTGCCAGCAGTTACGAAGGAGATACGCAGTATTTT.